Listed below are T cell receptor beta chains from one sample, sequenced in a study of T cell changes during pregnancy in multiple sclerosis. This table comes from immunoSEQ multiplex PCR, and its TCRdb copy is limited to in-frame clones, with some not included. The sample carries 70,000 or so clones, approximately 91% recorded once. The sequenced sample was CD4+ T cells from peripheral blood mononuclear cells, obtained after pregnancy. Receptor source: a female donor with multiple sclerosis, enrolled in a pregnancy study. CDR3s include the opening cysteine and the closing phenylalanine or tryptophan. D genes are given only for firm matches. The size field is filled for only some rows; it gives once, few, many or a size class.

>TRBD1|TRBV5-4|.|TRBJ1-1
CASSQGQGRTEAFF
TGTGCCAGCAGCCAGGGACAGGGACGAACTGAAGCTTTCTTT
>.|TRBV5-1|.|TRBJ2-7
CASSQNTDTYEQYF
TGCGCCAGCAGCCAGAATACCGACACCTACGAGCAGTACTTC
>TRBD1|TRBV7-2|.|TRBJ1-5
CASSSRTGRGQPQHF
TGTGCCAGCAGCTCCCGGACAGGGCGAGGGCAGCCCCAGCATTTT
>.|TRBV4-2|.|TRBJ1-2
CASSQHGRGAGYGYTF
TGTGCCAGCAGCCAACACGGGAGGGGCGCCGGCTATGGCTACACCTTC
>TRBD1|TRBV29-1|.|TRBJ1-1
CSGRGGRGLGTEAFF
TGCAGCGGAAGAGGTGGCAGGGGGCTGGGAACTGAAGCTTTCTTT
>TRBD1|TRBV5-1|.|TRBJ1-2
CASSSGQGYSEYGYTF
TGCGCCAGCAGCTCGGGACAGGGGTATTCCGAGTATGGCTACACCTTC
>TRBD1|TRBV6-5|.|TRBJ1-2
CASSYSTGNGYTF
TGTGCCAGCAGTTACTCGACAGGGAATGGCTACACCTTC
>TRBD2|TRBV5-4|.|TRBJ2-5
CASSSNGGAETQYF
TGTGCCAGCAGCTCGAACGGGGGGGCGGAGACCCAGTACTTC
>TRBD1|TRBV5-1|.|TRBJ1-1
CASRSGGERNTEAFF
TGCGCCAGCAGGTCAGGGGGCGAAAGGAACACTGAAGCTTTCTTT
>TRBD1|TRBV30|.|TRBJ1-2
CAWTDRAGGYTF
TGTGCCTGGACTGACAGGGCCGGTGGCTACACCTTC
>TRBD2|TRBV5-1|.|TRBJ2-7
CASSLGGSSYEQYF
TGCGCCAGCAGCTTGGGCGGGAGCTCCTACGAGCAGTACTTC
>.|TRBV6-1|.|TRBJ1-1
CASSESGGGTEAFF
TGTGCCAGCAGTGAATCCGGGGGGGGGACTGAAGCTTTCTTT
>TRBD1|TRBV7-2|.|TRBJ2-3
CASSPRTGGTDTQYF
TGTGCCAGCAGCCCACGGACAGGGGGCACAGATACGCAGTATTTT
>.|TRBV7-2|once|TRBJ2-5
CASSFRETQYF
TGTGCCAGCAGCTTTAGAGAGACCCAGTACTTC
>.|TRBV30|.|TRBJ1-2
CAWSVRGRSRGYTF
TGTGCCTGGAGTGTACGGGGTCGGAGTCGTGGCTACACCTTC
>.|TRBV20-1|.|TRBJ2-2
CSARERGELFF
TGCAGTGCTAGAGAGAGAGGAGAGCTGTTTTTT
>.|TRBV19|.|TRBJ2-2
CASSSPGRRTGELFF
TGTGCCAGTAGTTCCCCGGGGAGACGGACCGGGGAGCTGTTTTTT
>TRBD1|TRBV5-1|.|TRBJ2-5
CASSLGGRDPQYF
TGCGCCAGCAGCTTAGGGGGCCGCGATCCCCAGTACTTC
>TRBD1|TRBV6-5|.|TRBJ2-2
CASRGQGYTGELFF
TGTGCCAGCAGGGGACAGGGGTACACCGGGGAGCTGTTTTTT
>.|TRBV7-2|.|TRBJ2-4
CASSYDRAKNIQYF
TGTGCCAGCAGTTATGACAGAGCCAAAAACATTCAGTACTTC